This TCR beta chain was sequenced in a study of blood T cell repertoires in COVID-19. On the study more broadly: The study drew acute and convalescent COVID-19 samples from the United States, Italy and Spain. PBMCs, B-cell-depleted T cells, or T cells provided the cDNA or gDNA that made up the material.

Germline values: CDR1 SGHVS, CDR2 FNYEAQ. This CDR3 has 14 residues. V trimming: 3 bases; J trimming: 13 bases; junction bases outside the gene matches: 8. In the study's own analysis: Amplification of reference gene primers provided the estimated nucleated cell counts. Assay: immunoSEQ multiplex PCR; the TCRdb copy retains only in-frame clones and omits some. The V and J calls and clone size were taken over from that table, and D and trimming were inferred from the DNA. Of roughly 120,000 clones in the sample, 87% were seen once. Sequencing was carried out using peripheral blood. The gene calls are TRBV7-6 and TRBJ1-6; 8 bases are shared with TRBD1. This receptor was obtained from a woman between 65 and 79 years old with acute or convalescent COVID-19. CDR3 in amino acids: CASSLMGQESPLHF. CDR3 in DNA: TGTGCCAGCAGCTTGATGGGACAGGAATCCCCCCTCCACTTT.